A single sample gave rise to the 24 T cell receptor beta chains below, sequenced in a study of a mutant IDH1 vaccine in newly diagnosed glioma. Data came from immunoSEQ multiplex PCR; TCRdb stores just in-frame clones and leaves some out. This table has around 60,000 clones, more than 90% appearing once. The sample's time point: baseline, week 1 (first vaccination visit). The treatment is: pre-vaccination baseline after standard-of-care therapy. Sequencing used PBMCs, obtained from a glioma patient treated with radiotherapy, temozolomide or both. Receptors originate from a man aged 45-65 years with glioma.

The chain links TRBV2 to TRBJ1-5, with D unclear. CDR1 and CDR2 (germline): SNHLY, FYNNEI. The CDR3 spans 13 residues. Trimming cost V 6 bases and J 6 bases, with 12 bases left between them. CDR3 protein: CASSVDEFQPQHF. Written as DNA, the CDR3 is TGTGCCAGCAGCGTGGATGAGTTTCAGCCCCAGCATTTT.

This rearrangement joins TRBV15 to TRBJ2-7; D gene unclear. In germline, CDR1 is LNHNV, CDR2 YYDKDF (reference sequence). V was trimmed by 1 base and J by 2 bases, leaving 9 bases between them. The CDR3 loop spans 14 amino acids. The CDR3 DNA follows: TGTGCCACCAGCAGAGGTCTTCGGGCCTACGAGCAGTACTTC. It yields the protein CATSRGLRAYEQYF.

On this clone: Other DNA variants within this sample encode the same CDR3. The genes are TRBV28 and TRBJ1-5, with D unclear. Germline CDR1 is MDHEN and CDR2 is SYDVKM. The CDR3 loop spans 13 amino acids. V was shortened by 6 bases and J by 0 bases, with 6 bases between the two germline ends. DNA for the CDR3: TGTGCCAGCAGCCCCGATAGCAATCAGCCCCAGCATTTT. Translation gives CASSPDSNQPQHF.

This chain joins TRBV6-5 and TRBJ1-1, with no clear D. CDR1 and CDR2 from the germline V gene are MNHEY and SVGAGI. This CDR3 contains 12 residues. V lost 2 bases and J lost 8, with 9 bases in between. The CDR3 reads CASSYGGQEAFF. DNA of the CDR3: TGTGCCAGCAGTTACGGAGGGCAGGAAGCTTTCTTT.

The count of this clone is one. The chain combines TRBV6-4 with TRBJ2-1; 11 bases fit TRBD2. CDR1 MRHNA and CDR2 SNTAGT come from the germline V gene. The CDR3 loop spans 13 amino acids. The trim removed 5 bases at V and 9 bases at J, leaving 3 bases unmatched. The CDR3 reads CASSTLAGGEQFF. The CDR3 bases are TGTGCCAGCAGTACTCTAGCGGGAGGTGAGCAGTTCTTC.

CDR3 residues: CASSLVQQVYEQYF. The CDR3 DNA reads TGTGCCAGCAGTTTGGTTCAACAGGTATACGAGCAGTACTTC. The rearrangement links TRBV28 to TRBJ2-7; D is perhaps TRBD1 (5 bases). The length of the CDR3 is 14 residues. The germline V gene has CDR1 MDHEN and CDR2 SYDVKM. V gave up 3 bases and J gave up 4 bases, with 13 bases separating them.

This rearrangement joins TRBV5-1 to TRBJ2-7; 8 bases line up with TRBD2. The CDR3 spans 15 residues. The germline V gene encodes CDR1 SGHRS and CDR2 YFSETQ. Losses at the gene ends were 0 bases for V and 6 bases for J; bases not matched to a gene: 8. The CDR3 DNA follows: TGCGCCAGCAGCTTGGCGTCGGGAGGGCCGGGCGAGCAGTACTTC. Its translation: CASSLASGGPGEQYF.

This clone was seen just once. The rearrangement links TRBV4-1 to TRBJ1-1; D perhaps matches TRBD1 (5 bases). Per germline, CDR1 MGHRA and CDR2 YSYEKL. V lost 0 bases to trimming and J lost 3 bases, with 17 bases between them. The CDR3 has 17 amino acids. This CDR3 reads CASSQDPYGAWYTEAFF. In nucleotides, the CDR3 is TGCGCCAGCAGCCAAGATCCATATGGGGCGTGGTACACTGAAGCTTTCTTT.

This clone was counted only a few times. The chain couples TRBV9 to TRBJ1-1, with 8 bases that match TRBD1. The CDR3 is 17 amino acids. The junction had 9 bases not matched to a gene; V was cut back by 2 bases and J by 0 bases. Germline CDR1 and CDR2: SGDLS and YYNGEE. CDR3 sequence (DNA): TGTGCCAGCAGCGTGGCGACAGGGGCCACTATGAACACTGAAGCTTTCTTT. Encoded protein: CASSVATGATMNTEAFF.

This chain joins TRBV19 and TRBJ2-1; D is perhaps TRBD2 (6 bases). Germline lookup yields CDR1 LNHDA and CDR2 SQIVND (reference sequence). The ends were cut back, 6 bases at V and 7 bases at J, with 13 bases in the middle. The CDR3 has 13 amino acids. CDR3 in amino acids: CASRPGAGNEQFF. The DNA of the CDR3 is TGTGCCAGTAGGCCCGGGGCGGGAAATGAGCAGTTCTTC. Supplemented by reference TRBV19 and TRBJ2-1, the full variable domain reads DGGITQSPKYLFRKEGQNVTLSCEQNLNHDAMYWYRQDPGQGLRLIYYSQIVNDFQKGDIAEGYSVSREKKESFPLTVTSAQKNPTAFYLCASRPGAGNEQFFGPGTRLTVL.

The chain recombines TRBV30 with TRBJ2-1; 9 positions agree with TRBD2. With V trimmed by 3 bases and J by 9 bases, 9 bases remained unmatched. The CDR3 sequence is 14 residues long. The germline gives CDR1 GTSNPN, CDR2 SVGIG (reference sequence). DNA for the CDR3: TGTGCCTGGAGGAGGCGGGGGGGCCTCGGTGAGCAGTTCTTC. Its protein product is CAWRRRGGLGEQFF.

Here the CDR3 reads CASNGGGPSNEQYF. The DNA of the CDR3 is TGTGCCAGTAACGGGGGGGGTCCGTCCAACGAGCAGTACTTC. The rearrangement joins TRBV19 to TRBJ2-7, with 8 bases matching TRBD2. Per germline, CDR1 LNHDA and CDR2 SQIVND (reference sequence). Unmatched junction bases numbered 10, after V lost 7 bases and J lost 5 bases. The CDR3 is 14 residues long.

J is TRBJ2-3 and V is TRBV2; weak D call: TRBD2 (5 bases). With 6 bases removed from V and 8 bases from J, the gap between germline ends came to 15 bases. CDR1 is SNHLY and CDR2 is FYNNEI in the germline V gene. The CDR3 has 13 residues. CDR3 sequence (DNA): TGTGCCAGCAGGGACTGGGATATGGGTACGCAGTATTTT. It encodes CASRDWDMGTQYF.

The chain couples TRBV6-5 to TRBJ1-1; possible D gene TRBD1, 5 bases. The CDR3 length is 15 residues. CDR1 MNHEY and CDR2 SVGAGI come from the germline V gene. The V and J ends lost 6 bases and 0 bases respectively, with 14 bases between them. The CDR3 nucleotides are TGTGCCAGCAGGGCAAGCCAGGGTTTGAACACTGAAGCTTTCTTT. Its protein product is CASRASQGLNTEAFF.

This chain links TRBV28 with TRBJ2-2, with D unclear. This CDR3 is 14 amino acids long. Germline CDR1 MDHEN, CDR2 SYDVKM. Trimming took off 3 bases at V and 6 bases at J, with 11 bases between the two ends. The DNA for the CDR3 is TGTGCCAGCAGTTTCGCCTCTAGGGCCGGGGAGCTGTTTTTT. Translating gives CASSFASRAGELFF.

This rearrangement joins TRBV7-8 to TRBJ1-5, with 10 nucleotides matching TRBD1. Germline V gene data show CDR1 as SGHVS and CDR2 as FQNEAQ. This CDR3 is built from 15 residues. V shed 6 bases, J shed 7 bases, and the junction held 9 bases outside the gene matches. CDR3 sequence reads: CASRTGTGALQPQHF. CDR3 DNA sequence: TGTGCCAGCAGAACCGGGACAGGGGCCCTCCAGCCCCAGCATTTT.

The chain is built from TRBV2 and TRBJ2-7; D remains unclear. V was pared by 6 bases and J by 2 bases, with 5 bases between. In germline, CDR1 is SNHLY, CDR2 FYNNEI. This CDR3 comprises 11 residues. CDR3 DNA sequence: TGTGCCAGCAGCACTACCTACGAGCAGTACTTC. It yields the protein CASSTTYEQYF.

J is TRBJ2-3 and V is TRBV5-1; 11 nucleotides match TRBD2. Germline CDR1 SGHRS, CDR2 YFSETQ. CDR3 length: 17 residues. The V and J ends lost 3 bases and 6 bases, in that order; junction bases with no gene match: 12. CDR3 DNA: TGCGCCAGCAGCTCCCAATTAGCGGGAGGGAGGGCGGATACGCAGTATTTT. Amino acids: CASSSQLAGGRADTQYF.

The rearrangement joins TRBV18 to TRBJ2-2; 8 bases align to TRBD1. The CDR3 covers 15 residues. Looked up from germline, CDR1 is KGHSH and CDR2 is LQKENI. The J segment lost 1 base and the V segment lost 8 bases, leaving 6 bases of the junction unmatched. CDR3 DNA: TGTGCCAGCATTCCCGGGACAGGGAACACCGGGGAGCTGTTTTTT. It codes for CASIPGTGNTGELFF.

The CDR3 is CASSVEGGSGETQYF. CDR3 nucleotides: TGTGCCAGCAGCGTAGAAGGCGGGAGCGGAGAGACCCAGTACTTC. This sequence joins TRBV9 and TRBJ2-5, with TRBD2 matching 7 bases. The length of the CDR3 is 15 residues. The junction had 6 bases not matched to a gene; V was cut back by 0 bases and J by 4 bases. Germline values: CDR1 SGDLS, CDR2 YYNGEE. The full variable domain, rest sourced from reference TRBV9 and TRBJ2-5, is DSGVTQTPKHLITATGQRVTLRCSPRSGDLSVYWYQQSLDQGLQFLIQYYNGEERAKGNILERFSAQQFPDLHSELNLSSLELGDSALYFCASSVEGGSGETQYFGPGTRLLVL.

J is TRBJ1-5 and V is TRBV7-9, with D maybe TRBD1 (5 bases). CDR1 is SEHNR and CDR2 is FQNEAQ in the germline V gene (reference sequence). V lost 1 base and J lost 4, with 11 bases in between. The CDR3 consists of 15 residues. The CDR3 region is CASSLGGAGNQPQHF. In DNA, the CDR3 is TGTGCCAGCAGCTTAGGAGGGGCGGGTAATCAGCCCCAGCATTTT.

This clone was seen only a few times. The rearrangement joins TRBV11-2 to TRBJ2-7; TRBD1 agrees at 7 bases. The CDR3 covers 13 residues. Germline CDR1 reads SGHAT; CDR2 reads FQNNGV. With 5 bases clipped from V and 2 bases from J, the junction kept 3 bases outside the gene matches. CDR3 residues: CASSRGGPYEQYF. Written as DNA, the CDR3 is TGTGCCAGCAGCAGAGGGGGCCCCTACGAGCAGTACTTC.

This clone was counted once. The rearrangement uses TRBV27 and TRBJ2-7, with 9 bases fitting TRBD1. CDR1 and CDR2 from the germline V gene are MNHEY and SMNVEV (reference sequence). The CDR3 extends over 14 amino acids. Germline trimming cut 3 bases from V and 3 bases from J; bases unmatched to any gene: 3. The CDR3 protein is CASSLDRGHYEQYF. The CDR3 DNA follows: TGTGCCAGCAGTTTGGACAGGGGCCACTACGAGCAGTACTTC.

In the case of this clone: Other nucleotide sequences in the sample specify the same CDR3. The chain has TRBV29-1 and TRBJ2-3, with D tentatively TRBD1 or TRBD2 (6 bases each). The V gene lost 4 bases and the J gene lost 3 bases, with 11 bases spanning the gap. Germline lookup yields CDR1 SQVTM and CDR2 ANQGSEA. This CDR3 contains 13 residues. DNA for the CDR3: TGCAGCGTTGTTGGGGGGCTGACAGATACGCAGTATTTT. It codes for CSVVGGLTDTQYF.